The present T cell receptor (beta chain) was sequenced within a study of T cells in Graves' hyperthyroidism and ophthalmopathy. Study context: The initial diagnosis was the point when peripheral blood was collected, ahead of any treatment.

Many counts were recorded for this clonotype. Its antigen is not identified. A patient was excluded if there was uncontrolled infection, other autoimmune disease, pregnancy or lactation. Notes on the study in general: Ophthalmopathy was model-predicted a median about 7.1 months pre-onset.

After removal of 3 bases from V and 5 bases from J, the junction contained 5 bases not matched to a gene. Germline CDR1 reads KGHSH; CDR2 reads LQKENI. The CDR3 has 14 amino acids. The source material, RNA transcripts, was used to amplify TCR beta CDR3 regions. The HTBI primer set was used in a first-round RT-PCR of the TCR CDR3. TCRdb itself ran the multiplex PCR reads through MiXCR, one entry per CDR3 protein. Among some 500,000 distinct CDR3 sequences, approximately 16% were seen once, and the ten largest hold approximately 32%. The sample taken for sequencing was blood. V and J are TRBV18 and TRBJ2-7; 9 nucleotides line up with TRBD1. This TCR was sampled from a woman under 40 with Graves' ophthalmopathy. CDR3 protein: CASSPRDRANEQYF. As DNA, the CDR3 is TGTGCCAGCTCACCTCGGGACAGGGCCAACGAGCAGTACTTC.